This T cell receptor beta chain is from a study of cytomegalovirus exposure and HLA in healthy donors. Study observations and caveats: Information on immune exposure was restricted to one variable (CMV serostatus).

This clone occurred a few times. Its specificity is not known. The germline CDR1 and CDR2 sequences are SGDLS and YYNGEE. After removal of 4 bases from V and 6 bases from J, the junction contained 6 bases not matched to a gene. This CDR3 contains 15 residues. PCR involved 60 Vbeta and 13 Jbeta primers. Data came from immunoSEQ multiplex PCR; TCRdb stores just in-frame clones and leaves some out. In the table there are under 200,000 clones, 68% of which are singletons. The chain uses TRBV9 and TRBJ2-1, with 11 bases identical to TRBD2. The TCR was taken from a woman aged 18-29 years in good health and CMV-seropositive. Sequencing was done on a sample of PBMCs. CDR3 in amino acids: CASSLTSGSSNEQFF. The CDR3 nucleotides are TGTGCCAGCAGCCTTACTAGCGGGAGCTCCAATGAGCAGTTCTTC.